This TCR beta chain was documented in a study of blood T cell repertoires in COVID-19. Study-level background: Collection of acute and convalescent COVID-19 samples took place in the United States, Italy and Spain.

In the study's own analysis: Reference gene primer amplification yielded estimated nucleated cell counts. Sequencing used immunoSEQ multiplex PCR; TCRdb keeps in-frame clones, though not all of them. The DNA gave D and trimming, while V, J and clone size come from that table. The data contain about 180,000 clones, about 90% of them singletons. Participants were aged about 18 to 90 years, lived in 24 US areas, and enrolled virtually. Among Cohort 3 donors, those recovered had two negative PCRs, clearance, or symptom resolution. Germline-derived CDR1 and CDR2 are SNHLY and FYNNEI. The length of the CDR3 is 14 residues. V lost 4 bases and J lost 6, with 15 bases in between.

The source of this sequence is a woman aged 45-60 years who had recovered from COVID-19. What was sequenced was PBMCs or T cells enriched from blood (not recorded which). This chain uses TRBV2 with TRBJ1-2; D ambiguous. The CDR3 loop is CASSAVTAGNGYTF. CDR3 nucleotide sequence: TGTGCCAGCAGTGCAGTCACGGCGGGTAATGGCTACACCTTC.